This passage covers 17 T cell receptor beta chains from one sample sequenced in a study of control samples from healthy donors and cancer patients. Produced via immunoSEQ multiplex PCR; TCRdb's table is partial and in-frame only. This sample lists roughly 200,000 clones; its ten largest clones have about 2.2%. What was sequenced was blood. The receptors were gathered from a woman in her thirties in good health.

V usage is TRBV5-4 and J usage is TRBJ1-5; tentative D call: TRBD1 (5 bases). Deletions cut 4 bases from V and 6 bases from J, with 17 bases between. Germline assignment: CDR1 SGHNT and CDR2 YYREEE (reference sequence). The CDR3 runs to 15 residues. CDR3 DNA: TGTGCCAGCAGCAACCCACGGAGGGGCCCTCAGCCCCAGCATTTT. The encoded protein is CASSNPRRGPQPQHF.

The rearrangement uses TRBV10-3 and TRBJ2-1; D is ambiguous. The germline CDR1 and CDR2 sequences are ENHRY and SYGVKD. The CDR3 covers 14 residues. The V and J ends lost 3 bases and 6 bases respectively, with 12 bases between them. CDR3 in amino acids: CAISDRDVSNEQFF. Here the CDR3 DNA reads TGTGCCATCAGTGATAGGGATGTGAGCAATGAGCAGTTCTTC.

CDR3 region: CASSPGGATYGYTF. The CDR3 bases are TGCGCCAGCAGCCCGGGGGGGGCGACCTATGGCTACACCTTC. The chain combines TRBV5-1 with TRBJ1-2; possible D gene TRBD1, 6 bases. V was shortened by 4 bases and J by 4 bases, with 14 bases between the two germline ends. This CDR3 contains 14 residues. CDR1 and CDR2 (germline): SGHRS, YFSETQ.

The V and J genes are TRBV4-1 and TRBJ2-1, with TRBD2 identical over 11 bases. The CDR3 covers 16 residues. Germline CDR1 MGHRA, CDR2 YSYEKL. V lost 2 bases and J lost 8; bases outside the gene matches: 8. CDR3 sequence: CASSQRASGGRDEQFF. In DNA, the CDR3 is TGCGCCAGCAGCCAAAGGGCTAGCGGGGGGAGGGATGAGCAGTTCTTC.

The chain couples TRBV28 to TRBJ1-1, with 7 bases fitting TRBD1. The J segment lost 1 base and the V segment lost 7 bases, leaving 18 bases of the junction unmatched. This CDR3 region has 18 residues. Germline V gene sequence: CDR1 MDHEN, CDR2 SYDVKM. The CDR3 nucleotides read TGTGCCAGCACCGGGAAGACAGGGAGGAGGAGGAGGAACACTGAAGCTTTCTTT. It codes for CASTGKTGRRRRNTEAFF.

The rearrangement uses TRBV27 and TRBJ1-6, with D unclear. Germline CDR1 and CDR2: MNHEY and SMNVEV (reference sequence). V gave up 6 bases and J gave up 0 bases, with 9 bases separating them. The CDR3 totals 15 residues. CDR3 bases: TGTGCCAGCAGATTTAGGAGCTCCTATAATTCACCCCTCCACTTT. Residues: CASRFRSSYNSPLHF.

The chain is built from TRBV9 and TRBJ2-3; D remains ambiguous. The CDR3 has 14 residues. Trimming removed 2 bases at V and 2 bases at J, with 9 bases between. Germline loops: CDR1 SGDLS, CDR2 YYNGEE. The CDR3 coding sequence is TGTGCCAGCAGCGTCCAGATACACACAGATACGCAGTATTTT. Its translation is CASSVQIHTDTQYF.

The chain uses TRBV27 and TRBJ1-1; 8 bases are a match to TRBD1. This CDR3 spans 15 amino acids. V gave up 5 bases and J gave up 3 bases; unmatched junction bases: 8. Germline CDR1 reads MNHEY; CDR2 reads SMNVEV (reference sequence). CDR3: CASSPRQGMDTEAFF. The CDR3 DNA follows: TGTGCCAGCAGTCCCCGACAGGGGATGGACACTGAAGCTTTCTTT.

The chain combines TRBV5-6 with TRBJ2-7; D might be TRBD2 (5 bases). The V end lost 5 bases, the J end lost 0 bases, and 18 bases lay between the germline ends. The CDR3 covers 16 residues. CDR1 and CDR2 (germline): SGHDT, YYEEEE. The CDR3, as DNA: TGTGCCAGCAGTCACCTAGAGGGCCGCCCCTCCTACGAGCAGTACTTC. Translation: CASSHLEGRPSYEQYF.

The rearrangement uses TRBV3-1 (or the pseudogene TRBV3-2) and TRBJ2-3, with 7 bases lining up with TRBD2. The germline V gene encodes CDR1 LGHDT and CDR2 YNNKEL (reference sequence). V shed 1 base, J shed 1 base, and the junction held 2 bases outside the gene matches. The CDR3 loop spans 15 amino acids. DNA for the CDR3: TGTGCCAGCAGCCAAGGGGACTACCGCACAGATACGCAGTATTTT. Encoded protein: CASSQGDYRTDTQYF.

The gene calls are TRBV5-1 and TRBJ1-3; D not resolved. Trimming cost V 4 bases and J 2 bases, with 10 bases left between them. The CDR3 runs to 14 residues. CDR1 is SGHRS and CDR2 is YFSETQ in the germline V gene. In DNA form, the CDR3 reads TGCGCCAGCAGCACGTACAGCACTGGAAACACCATATATTTT. Its protein product is CASSTYSTGNTIYF.

The J gene is TRBJ1-6, the V gene TRBV7-8, with D unclear. CDR1 and CDR2 (germline): SGHVS, FQNEAQ. Trimming stripped 7 bases from V and 6 bases from J, with 10 bases between. The CDR3 covers 13 residues. The CDR3 nucleotides read TGTGCCAGCACCGAGGTCTTTAATTCACCCCTCCACTTT. This sequence encodes CASTEVFNSPLHF.

V gene TRBV7-2 combines with J gene TRBJ1-2, with TRBD1 matching 8 bases. This CDR3 is 14 amino acids long. Trimming removed 2 bases from V and 2 bases from J; junction bases left unmatched: 1. CDR1 and CDR2 from the germline V gene are SGHTA and FQGNSA. CDR3 in amino acids: CASSLNRGNYGYTF. The CDR3 DNA is TGTGCCAGCAGCTTAAACAGGGGGAACTATGGCTACACCTTC.

This chain connects TRBV6-6 to TRBJ1-5; D gene uncertain. This CDR3 comprises 14 residues. V lost 8 bases and J 0 bases, leaving 11 bases between the germline ends. The germline V gene has CDR1 MNHNY and CDR2 SVGAGI (reference sequence). CDR3 nucleotide sequence: TGTGCCAGCGCCGGGCTCTATAGCAATCAGCCCCAGCATTTT. This encodes CASAGLYSNQPQHF.

The CDR3: CASSYPRRTDTQYF. CDR3 in DNA: TGTGCCAGCAGTTACCCCCGGCGCACAGATACGCAGTATTTT. The chain carries TRBV6-2 or TRBV6-3 and TRBJ2-3; D ambiguous. Trimming removed 2 bases from V and 1 base from J, with 7 bases in between. The CDR3 extends over 14 amino acids. The germline V gene encodes CDR1 MNHEY and CDR2 SVGEGT.

The rearrangement joins TRBV13 to TRBJ2-7, with a tentative D call TRBD1 (6 bases). Germline assignment: CDR1 PRHDT and CDR2 FYEKMQ (reference sequence). Trimming shortened V by 2 bases and J by 2 bases, and 10 bases separated the two germline ends. The CDR3 has 14 amino acids. This CDR3 reads CASSLTRDTYEQYF. The CDR3 bases are TGTGCCAGCAGCTTAACGAGGGACACCTACGAGCAGTACTTC.

V usage is TRBV7-3 and J usage is TRBJ1-5, with 7 bases fitting TRBD1. This CDR3 is built from 15 residues. Germline CDR1 and CDR2: SGHTA and FQGTGA. V lost 5 bases, J lost 1 base, and 5 bases stayed unmatched. CDR3 amino acids: CASSPQGGSNQPQHF. CDR3 nucleotides: TGTGCCAGCAGCCCTCAGGGGGGGAGCAATCAGCCCCAGCATTTT.